The 12 T cell receptor beta chains below come from one sample, sequenced in a study of beta chain features in type 1 diabetes. Regarding the study as a whole: In all four CD4+ subsets, TCRB CDR3 length was significantly, moderately reduced in type 1 diabetes.

TCRB transcripts that were expressed got sequenced, as all of the isolated RNA had been reverse transcribed. Generated by immunoSEQ multiplex PCR, the TCRdb table keeps only in-frame clones and is missing some. Of about 300,000 clones in the sample, about 13% were seen once. Their specific antigens are unknown. The specimen was naive CD4+ T cells from blood. These receptors were taken from a woman between 18 and 29 years old with type 1 diabetes.

This clone was detected a few times. The V gene is TRBV4-1, the J gene TRBJ2-1; 8 bases fit TRBD1. V trimming: 2 bases; J trimming: 6 bases; junction bases outside the gene matches: 12. The V gene's germline CDR1 is MGHRA and CDR2 YSYEKL. There are 17 residues in the CDR3. This chain's CDR3 is CASSQPPRDRGSNEQFF. The CDR3 bases are TGCGCCAGCAGCCAACCCCCCCGAGACAGGGGATCCAATGAGCAGTTCTTC.

The CDR3 spells CASRDTVGEQYV. In DNA, the CDR3 is TGTGCCAGTCGGGACACGGTGGGCGAGCAGTACGTC. The chain employs TRBV2 and TRBJ2-7, with TRBD1 as a possible D gene (6 bases). The V and J ends lost 9 bases and 6 bases respectively, with 15 bases between them. Germline CDR1 and CDR2: SNHLY and FYNNEI. The CDR3 has 12 amino acids.

This clone was seen a handful of times. The chain combines TRBV28 with TRBJ2-1; 7 nucleotides agree with TRBD2. CDR1 is MDHEN, CDR2 SYDVKM, per germline. V shed 1 base and J 3 bases; nucleotides not matched to a gene: 3. The CDR3 is 15 amino acids. The chain's CDR3 is CASSLFGRFYNEQFF. The CDR3 region has the DNA TGTGCCAGCAGTTTATTCGGGAGGTTCTACAATGAGCAGTTCTTC.

This clone came up a few times. The CDR3 is CASSLVDEQFF. CDR3 DNA: TGCGCCAGCAGCTTGGTCGATGAGCAGTTCTTC. This chain uses TRBV5-1 with TRBJ2-1; D uncertain. V lost 0 bases and J 8 bases, leaving 3 bases between the germline ends. The CDR3 extends over 11 amino acids. Germline V CDR1 and CDR2: SGHRS, YFSETQ.

The sample holds a few counts of this clone. The CDR3 DNA reads as TGTGCCAGCAGCGCGGGGCTAGCGGGTAACACCGGGGAGCTGTTTTTT. Translated: CASSAGLAGNTGELFF. The chain carries TRBV7-9 and TRBJ2-2; the match to TRBD2 covers 8 bases. This CDR3 spans 16 amino acids. Losses at the gene ends were 5 bases for V and 2 bases for J; bases not matched to a gene: 7. Germline CDR1 SEHNR, CDR2 FQNEAQ (reference sequence). The entire variable domain, with the rest obtained from reference TRBV7-9 and TRBJ2-2, is as follows: DTGVSQNPRHKITKRGQNVTFRCDPISEHNRLYWYRQTLGQGPEFLTYFQNEAQLEKSRLLSDRFSAERPKGSFSTLEIQRTEQGDSAMYLCASSAGLAGNTGELFFGEGSRLTVL.

This clone was observed a handful of times. This chain joins TRBV19 and TRBJ1-2; D is unclear. CDR1 is LNHDA and CDR2 is SQIVND in the germline V gene (reference sequence). V gave up 5 bases and J gave up 7 bases, with 17 bases separating them. CDR3 length equals 14 residues. The CDR3 DNA is TGTGCCAGTAGTGGCCTACTGGGGAGATCTGGCTACACCTTC. It translates to CASSGLLGRSGYTF.

J is TRBJ2-1 and V is TRBV15, with 7 bases aligning to TRBD2. This CDR3 region has 14 residues. Germline CDR1 reads LNHNV; CDR2 reads YYDKDF (reference sequence). The J segment lost 9 bases and the V segment lost 0 bases, leaving 5 bases of the junction unmatched. The CDR3 sequence is CATSRDHAGVEQFF. The CDR3 DNA is TGTGCCACCAGCAGAGATCACGCGGGAGTTGAGCAGTTCTTC. The entire variable domain, with the rest obtained from reference TRBV15 and TRBJ2-1, is as follows: DAMVIQNPRYQVTQFGKPVTLSCSQTLNHNVMYWYQQKSSQAPKLLFHYYDKDFNNEADTPDNFQSRRPNTSFCFLDIRSPGLGDTAMYLCATSRDHAGVEQFFGPGTRLTVL.

This clone was counted between two and nine times. The rearrangement joins TRBV5-4 to TRBJ2-7; D perhaps matches TRBD1 (6 bases). V lost 4 bases and J lost 4, with 12 bases in between. The CDR3 totals 13 residues. Germline V gene sequence: CDR1 SGHNT, CDR2 YYREEE (reference sequence). The DNA of the CDR3 is TGTGCCAGCAGCGCCTCACAGGGATACGAGCAGTACGTC. Translation: CASSASQGYEQYV.

The V and J genes are TRBV7-6 and TRBJ2-1, with TRBD2 matching 10 bases. Germline V gene sequence: CDR1 SGHVS, CDR2 FNYEAQ. Losses at the gene ends were 9 bases for V and 5 bases for J; bases not matched to a gene: 1. The CDR3 totals 12 residues. CDR3 in amino acids: CARLAGNNEQFF. The CDR3 nucleotides are TGTGCCAGACTAGCGGGAAACAATGAGCAGTTCTTC.

This clone was recorded a few times. The chain uses TRBV5-1 and TRBJ2-1, with 7 bases that match TRBD2. The CDR3 contains 14 residues. Trimming took 2 bases from V and 5 from J; bases not matched to a gene: 4. Germline V CDR1 and CDR2: SGHRS, YFSETQ. The CDR3 sequence: CASSLAGLNNEQFF. DNA for the CDR3: TGCGCCAGCAGCTTAGCGGGGCTCAACAATGAGCAGTTCTTC.

This clone was detected a few times. The rearrangement joins TRBV27 to TRBJ2-2, with no clear D. Germline V CDR1 and CDR2: MNHEY, SMNVEV (reference sequence). CDR3 length: 15 residues. V lost 5 bases, J lost 7 bases, and 17 bases lay in between. CDR3 region: CASSALRVRNGELFF. The DNA for the CDR3 is TGTGCCAGCAGTGCACTCCGGGTGAGGAACGGGGAGCTGTTTTTT.

The CDR3 region is CASSLARIDTQYF. As DNA, the CDR3 is TGTGCCAGCAGCTTAGCGCGGATCGATACGCAGTATTTT. J is TRBJ2-3 and V is TRBV7-2; D gene uncertain. V gave up 0 bases and J gave up 6 bases, with 7 bases separating them. Germline V lookup: CDR1 SGHTA, CDR2 FQGNSA. The CDR3 is made up of 13 amino acids.